The TCR beta chain under discussion was sequenced for a study of vaccination and CD4 T cells after COVID-19. Germline V CDR1 and CDR2: KGHDR, SFDVKD. The length of the CDR3 is 17 residues. V was clipped by 6 bases and J by 6 bases; unmatched bases: 10. Time point denoted: late sampling 161 to 241 days after vaccination in three convalescent patients. The treatment is: approximately 11-day PBMC culture with coronavirus spike peptide pools or control peptides (ViraFEST assay). At the Johns Hopkins FTIC core, DNA taken from cultured CD4+ T cells was sequenced by way of the Oncomine TCR Beta short-read assay. TCRdb ran MiXCR on the PCR reads and lists one entry per CDR3 protein. This table has about 23,000 distinct CDR3 sequences, approximately 41% appearing once. Remarks on this clonotype: What it binds is unknown.

The sequenced sample was CD4+ T cells from blood, cultured in vitro, obtained about 7 months after SARS-CoV-2 vaccination. The sequence derives from a human donor who had recovered from COVID-19. The chain uses TRBV24-1 and TRBJ2-3, with 14 bases matching TRBD2. The CDR3 loop reads CATSPAGLAGVRDTQYF. As DNA, the CDR3 is TGTGCCACCAGTCCCGCGGGACTAGCGGGAGTAAGGGATACGCAGTATTTT.